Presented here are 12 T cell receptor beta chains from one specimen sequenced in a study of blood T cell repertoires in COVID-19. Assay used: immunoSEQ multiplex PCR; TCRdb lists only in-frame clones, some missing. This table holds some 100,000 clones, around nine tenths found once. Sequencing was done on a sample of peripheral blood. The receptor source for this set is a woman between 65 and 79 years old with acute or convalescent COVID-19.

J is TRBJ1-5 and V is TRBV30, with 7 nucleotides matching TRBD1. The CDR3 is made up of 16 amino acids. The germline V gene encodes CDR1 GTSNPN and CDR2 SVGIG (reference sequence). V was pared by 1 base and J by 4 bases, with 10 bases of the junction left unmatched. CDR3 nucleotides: TGTGCCTGGAGTGCCACACCCGGGACAGCAAATCAGCCCCAGCATTTT. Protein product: CAWSATPGTANQPQHF.

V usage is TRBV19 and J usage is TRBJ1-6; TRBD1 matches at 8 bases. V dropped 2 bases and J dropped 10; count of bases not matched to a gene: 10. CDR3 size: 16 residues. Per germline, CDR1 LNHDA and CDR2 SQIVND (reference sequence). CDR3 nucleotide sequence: TGTGCCAGTAGTATATCTTCAGGGGGCGTGTACTCACCCCTCCACTTT. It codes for CASSISSGGVYSPLHF. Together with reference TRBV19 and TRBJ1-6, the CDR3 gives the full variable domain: DGGITQSPKYLFRKEGQNVTLSCEQNLNHDAMYWYRQDPGQGLRLIYYSQIVNDFQKGDIAEGYSVSREKKESFPLTVTSAQKNPTAFYLCASSISSGGVYSPLHFGNGTRLTVT.

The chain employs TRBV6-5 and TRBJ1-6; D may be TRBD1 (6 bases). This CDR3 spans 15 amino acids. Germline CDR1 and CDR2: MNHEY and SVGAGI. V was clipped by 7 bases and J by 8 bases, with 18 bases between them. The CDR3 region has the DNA TGTGCCAGCAAAGGGAGACAGGTATTAGATTCACCCCTCCACTTT. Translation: CASKGRQVLDSPLHF.

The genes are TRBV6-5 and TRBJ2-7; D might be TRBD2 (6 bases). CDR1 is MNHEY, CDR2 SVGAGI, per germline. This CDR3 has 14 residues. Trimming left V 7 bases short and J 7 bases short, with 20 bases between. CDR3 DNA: TGTGCCAGCACGAACTTCCGGGCCGCGGGAGAGCAGTACTTC. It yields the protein CASTNFRAAGEQYF.

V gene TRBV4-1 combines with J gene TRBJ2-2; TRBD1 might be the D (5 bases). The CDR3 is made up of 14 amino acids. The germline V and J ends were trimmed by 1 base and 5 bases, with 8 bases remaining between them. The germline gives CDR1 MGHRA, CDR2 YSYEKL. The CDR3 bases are TGCGCCAGCAGCCAAGCAGGGAATACCGGGGAGCTGTTTTTT. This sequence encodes CASSQAGNTGELFF.

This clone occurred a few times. As DNA, the CDR3 is TGTGCCAGTAGTATAGAAGTCCAGAGGCCCTACGAGCAGTACTTC. This sequence encodes CASSIEVQRPYEQYF. This sequence joins TRBV19 and TRBJ2-7, with D unresolved. The CDR3 extends over 15 amino acids. V gave up 0 bases and J gave up 2 bases, with 11 bases separating them. Germline V gene lookup returns CDR1 LNHDA and CDR2 SQIVND (reference sequence).

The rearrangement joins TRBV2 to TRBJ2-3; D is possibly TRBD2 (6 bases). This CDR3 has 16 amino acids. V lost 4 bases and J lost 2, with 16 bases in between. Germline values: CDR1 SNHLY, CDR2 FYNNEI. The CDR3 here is CASSGEVIGYTDTQYF. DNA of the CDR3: TGTGCCAGCAGTGGGGAGGTCATCGGATACACAGATACGCAGTATTTT.

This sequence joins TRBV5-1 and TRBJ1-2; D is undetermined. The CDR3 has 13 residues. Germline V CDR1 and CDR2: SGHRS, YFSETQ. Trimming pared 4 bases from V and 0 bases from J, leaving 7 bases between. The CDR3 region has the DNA TGCGCCAGCAGCGTAGTAGCTAACTATGGCTACACCTTC. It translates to CASSVVANYGYTF.

The CDR3 DNA reads as TGCGCCAGCAGTCTGACGACACCGCTGGCGAATTCACCCCTCCACTTT. This sequence encodes CASSLTTPLANSPLHF. The chain recombines TRBV23-1 with TRBJ1-6; D is uncertain. TRBV23-1 is an open reading frame, and its role is uncertain. The length of the CDR3 is 16 residues. Trimming shortened V by 4 bases and J by 7 bases, and 17 bases separated the two germline ends.

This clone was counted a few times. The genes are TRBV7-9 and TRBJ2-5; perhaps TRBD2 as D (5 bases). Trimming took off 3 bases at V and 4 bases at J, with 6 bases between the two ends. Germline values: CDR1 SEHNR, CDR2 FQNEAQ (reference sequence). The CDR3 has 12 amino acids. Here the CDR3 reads CASSFEGETQYF. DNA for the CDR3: TGTGCCAGCAGCTTCGAGGGAGAGACCCAGTACTTC.

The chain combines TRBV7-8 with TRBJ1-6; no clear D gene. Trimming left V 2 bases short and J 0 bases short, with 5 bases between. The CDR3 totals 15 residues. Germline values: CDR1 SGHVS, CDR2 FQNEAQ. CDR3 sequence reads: CASSLISSYNSPLHF. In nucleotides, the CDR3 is TGTGCCAGCAGCTTAATTAGCTCCTATAATTCACCCCTCCACTTT.

Here the CDR3 reads CASLQGPNTEAFF. For the CDR3, the DNA is TGTGCCAGCCTACAGGGACCGAACACTGAAGCTTTCTTT. The chain is built from TRBV6-5 and TRBJ1-1; TRBD1 is a possible D gene (6 bases). This CDR3 has 13 amino acids. Trimming shortened V by 8 bases and J by 1 base, and 11 bases separated the two germline ends. Germline CDR1 MNHEY, CDR2 SVGAGI.